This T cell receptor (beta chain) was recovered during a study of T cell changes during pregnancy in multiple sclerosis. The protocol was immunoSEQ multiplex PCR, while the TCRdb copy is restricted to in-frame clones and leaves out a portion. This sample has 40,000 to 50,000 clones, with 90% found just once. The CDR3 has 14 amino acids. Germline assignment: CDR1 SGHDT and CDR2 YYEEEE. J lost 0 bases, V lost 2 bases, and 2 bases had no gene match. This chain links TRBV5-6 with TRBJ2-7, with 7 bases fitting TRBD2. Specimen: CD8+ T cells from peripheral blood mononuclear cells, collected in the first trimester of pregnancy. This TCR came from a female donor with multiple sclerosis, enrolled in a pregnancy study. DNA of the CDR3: TGTGCCAGCAGCTTAAGCGGGGTCTCCTACGAGCAGTACTTC. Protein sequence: CASSLSGVSYEQYF. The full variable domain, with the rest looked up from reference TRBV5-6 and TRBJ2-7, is DAGVTQSPTHLIKTRGQQVTLRCSPKSGHDTVSWYQQALGQGPQFIFQYYEEEERQRGNFPDRFSGHQFPNYSSELNVNALLLGDSALYLCASSLSGVSYEQYFGPGTRLTVT.